These 4 T cell receptor beta chains originate from one sample sequenced in a study of shared clonotypes between healthy human individuals. The data were produced by immunoSEQ multiplex PCR, yet TCRdb's version contains in-frame clones alone and is incomplete. The table has millions of clones, approximately 94% seen once. CD45RO-negative, CCR7-selected cells formed the naive CD8 fraction, which excluded terminally differentiated effector memory CD45RA+ cells. The sequenced material came from naive CD8+ T cells from PBMCs. The receptor set was obtained from a man between 18 and 35 years old in good health. Some clones in this sample may be carry-over from other donors' samples.

This chain links TRBV27 with TRBJ2-5, with D hard to call. The J call may be incorrect, as the DNA end agrees better with TRBJ2-7. The germline V gene encodes CDR1 MNHEY and CDR2 SMNVEV (reference sequence). The CDR3 runs to 14 residues. CDR3 residues: CASSFVGRTYEQYF. For the CDR3, the DNA is TGTGCCAGCAGTTTTGTTGGCAGAACCTACGAGCAGTACTTC.

The chain couples TRBV7-8 to TRBJ1-1; no clear D. Trimming left V 3 bases short and J 4 bases short, with 12 bases between. The CDR3 is 14 residues long. The V gene's germline CDR1 is SGHVS and CDR2 FQNEAQ. CDR3 nucleotide sequence: TGTGCCAGCAGCTTCCCGGTTTTGAGCACTGAAGCTTTCTTT. It yields the protein CASSFPVLSTEAFF.

This clone was recorded once. The chain combines TRBV13 with TRBJ2-3; TRBD1 matches 8 bases. Germline CDR1 PRHDT, CDR2 FYEKMQ (reference sequence). Germline trimming cut 4 bases from V and 0 bases from J; bases unmatched to any gene: 3. The CDR3 runs to 15 residues. As DNA, the CDR3 is TGTGCCAGCAGCTCGGGACAGGAAAGCACAGATACGCAGTATTTT. Translation: CASSSGQESTDTQYF.

The chain has TRBV29-1 and TRBJ2-7, with 7 bases matching TRBD1. The CDR3 totals 17 residues. The V gene end was trimmed by 0 bases and the J gene end by 2 bases; junction bases not matched to a gene: 13. CDR1 and CDR2 (germline): SQVTM, ANQGSEA. The CDR3 here is CSVEDRGPGLSPYEQYF. In DNA form, the CDR3 reads TGCAGCGTTGAAGATAGGGGGCCAGGCCTTTCCCCCTACGAGCAGTACTTC.